One sample yielded the 4 T cell receptor beta chains listed below, sequenced in a study of tissue T cells after allogeneic stem cell transplantation. The data were produced by immunoSEQ multiplex PCR, yet TCRdb's version contains in-frame clones alone and is incomplete. The sample consists of about 10,000 clones, roughly 66% of them appearing once. The material sequenced was tissue from the jejunum, taken at autopsy. These receptors were taken from a woman between 18 and 55 years old with breast cancer.

DNA for the CDR3: TGTGCCAGTAGTGCCCAGACAGGAAGCTATGGCTACACCTTC. It translates to CASSAQTGSYGYTF. The V and J genes are TRBV19 and TRBJ1-2, with D maybe TRBD1 (6 bases). The CDR3 has 14 residues. In germline, CDR1 is LNHDA, CDR2 SQIVND (reference sequence). Trimming left V 5 bases short and J 4 bases short, with 14 bases between.

This chain connects TRBV3-1 (or the pseudogene TRBV3-2) to TRBJ2-7, with 14 positions matching TRBD2. J lost 4 bases, V lost 5 bases, and 1 base had no gene match. The CDR3 is made up of 14 amino acids. Looked up from germline, CDR1 is LGHDT and CDR2 is YNNKEL (reference sequence). DNA of the CDR3: TGTGCCAGCAGCTGGACTAGCGGGAGGTACGAGCAGTACTTC. This translates into CASSWTSGRYEQYF.

The J gene is TRBJ2-2, the V gene TRBV6-5, with TRBD1 matching 8 bases. Germline assignment: CDR1 MNHEY and CDR2 SVGAGI. There are 14 residues in the CDR3. The CDR3 region has the DNA TGTGTCGACATGGACAGGGCCGTCACCGGGGAGCTGTTTTTT. This codes for CVDMDRAVTGELFF.

V gene TRBV12-3 or TRBV12-4 combines with J gene TRBJ2-3; the D gene is possibly TRBD1 (5 bases). The ends were cut back, 0 bases at V and 5 bases at J, with 6 bases in the middle. This CDR3 contains 13 residues. CDR3 protein: CASSLAGQDTQYF. The CDR3 region has the DNA TGTGCCAGCAGTTTAGCGGGGCAAGATACGCAGTATTTT.